One sample yielded the 24 T cell receptor beta chains listed below, sequenced in a study of shared clonotypes between healthy human individuals. Assay: immunoSEQ multiplex PCR; the TCRdb copy retains only in-frame clones and omits some. This table holds a few hundred thousand clones, around 97% found once. Sequenced material: naive CD4+ T cells sorted from blood. Subset described: CD45RA+ positively selected. The receptor set was obtained from a woman in her thirties in good health.

The chain employs TRBV5-1 and TRBJ2-2; 8 positions agree with TRBD1. Germline V gene lookup returns CDR1 SGHRS and CDR2 YFSETQ. The CDR3 runs 15 residues. Trimming removed 1 base from V and 7 bases from J; junction bases left unmatched: 6. As DNA, the CDR3 is TGCGCCAGCAGCTTGACGACAGGGGTCGACGGGGAGCTGTTTTTT. It codes for CASSLTTGVDGELFF.

V and J are TRBV5-1 and TRBJ2-6; TRBD1 is a possible D gene (5 bases). V was clipped by 2 bases and J by 4 bases, with 10 bases between them. The CDR3 loop spans 15 amino acids. Germline CDR1 SGHRS, CDR2 YFSETQ. CDR3: CASSFWTLGANVLTF. The CDR3 DNA sequence: TGCGCCAGCAGCTTTTGGACACTCGGGGCCAACGTCCTGACTTTC. Variable domain in full (rest from reference TRBV5-1 and TRBJ2-6): KAGVTQTPRYLIKTRGQQVTLSCSPISGHRSVSWYQQTPGQGLQFLFEYFSETQRNKGNFPGRFSGRQFSNSRSEMNVSTLELGDSALYLCASSFWTLGANVLTFGAGSRLTVL.

The chain is built from TRBV27 and TRBJ2-5; tentative D call: TRBD1 (6 bases). Germline loops: CDR1 MNHEY, CDR2 SMNVEV (reference sequence). V was clipped by 4 bases and J by 3 bases, with 21 bases between them. The CDR3 is made up of 17 amino acids. CDR3 sequence (DNA): TGTGCCAGCAGTTCCCCGGGCCAGGGGAAACGCAAAGAGACCCAGTACTTC. Translating gives CASSSPGQGKRKETQYF.

In DNA form, the CDR3 reads TGTGCCAGCTTGCAGGGTGGGTCCACCGGGGAGCTGTTTTTT. Translating it yields CASLQGGSTGELFF. The V call is TRBV28, the J call TRBJ2-2; D is possibly TRBD1 (5 bases). V was clipped by 8 bases and J by 4 bases, with 14 bases between them. CDR1 is MDHEN and CDR2 is SYDVKM in the germline V gene. This CDR3 is 14 amino acids long.

The CDR3: CASSATGTFNQPQHF. CDR3 nucleotides: TGTGCCAGCAGCGCGACAGGGACCTTCAATCAGCCCCAGCATTTT. This rearrangement joins TRBV2 to TRBJ1-5; 7 nucleotides line up with TRBD1. Per germline, CDR1 SNHLY and CDR2 FYNNEI. This CDR3 spans 15 amino acids. Germline trimming cut 6 bases from V and 3 bases from J; bases unmatched to any gene: 8.

The chain recombines TRBV5-1 with TRBJ2-3; D gene uncertain. The CDR3 extends over 15 amino acids. V was pared by 0 bases and J by 3 bases, with 11 bases between. In germline, CDR1 is SGHRS, CDR2 YFSETQ. CDR3 in DNA: TGCGCCAGCAGCTTGGTAAATCCTATTACAGATACGCAGTATTTT. Its protein product is CASSLVNPITDTQYF.

CDR3 coding DNA: TGCGCCAGCAGCTTGGCCGTCCAGCTTATCTACGAGCAGTACTTC. This gives the protein CASSLAVQLIYEQYF. The V and J genes are TRBV5-1 and TRBJ2-7; D is uncertain. The CDR3 runs to 15 residues. Trimming shortened V by 0 bases and J by 3 bases, and 13 bases separated the two germline ends. Germline-derived CDR1 and CDR2 are SGHRS and YFSETQ.

The chain uses TRBV29-1 and TRBJ2-3; D may be TRBD2 (6 bases). The germline CDR1 and CDR2 sequences are SQVTM and ANQGSEA. The CDR3 spans 11 residues. Trimming removed 6 bases from V and 8 bases from J, with 12 bases in between. CDR3 protein: CSVVRGLTQYF. The CDR3 DNA reads TGCAGCGTGGTGCGGGGACTTACGCAGTATTTT.

The chain carries TRBV27 and TRBJ2-1; D may match TRBD1 or TRBD2 (6 bases each). The V and J ends lost 5 bases and 7 bases respectively, with 24 bases between them. CDR3 length: 17 amino acids. In germline, CDR1 is MNHEY, CDR2 SMNVEV (reference sequence). CDR3 loop: CASSLTQGRLGSNEQFF. In DNA form, the CDR3 reads TGTGCCAGCAGTCTCACCCAGGGGAGGCTCGGTAGTAATGAGCAGTTCTTC.

This chain links TRBV23-1 with TRBJ2-2; D unclear. TRBV23-1 is treated as an ORF (open reading frame) with a function not yet certain. The V gene lost 5 bases and the J gene lost 6 bases, with 31 bases spanning the gap. The length of the CDR3 is 20 residues. CDR3 amino acids: CASSCPLINRSWYRPGELFF. The CDR3 DNA reads TGCGCCAGCAGTTGCCCATTGATCAATCGATCGTGGTATAGGCCCGGGGAGCTGTTTTTT.

This chain links TRBV5-1 with TRBJ2-7, with D possibly called TRBD1 or TRBD2 (5 bases each). Germline V CDR1 and CDR2: SGHRS, YFSETQ. CDR3 length: 13 residues. The V and J ends lost 4 bases and 6 bases respectively, with 14 bases between them. This CDR3 is CASSVTEGSEQYF. The CDR3 DNA sequence: TGCGCCAGCAGCGTTACCGAGGGGTCCGAGCAGTACTTC.

The chain has TRBV4-1 and TRBJ1-4; D not certain. Germline CDR1 and CDR2: MGHRA and YSYEKL. Trimming cost V 4 bases and J 8 bases, with 11 bases left between them. This CDR3 has 13 amino acids. The CDR3 reads CASSLSFAEKLFF. The CDR3 nucleotides are TGCGCCAGCAGCCTCAGCTTTGCGGAAAAACTGTTTTTT.

Here the CDR3 DNA reads TGTGCCAGTAGTAAGGACAGGGGATACAGCAATCAGCCCCAGCATTTT. Residues: CASSKDRGYSNQPQHF. V is TRBV19 and J is TRBJ1-5, with 9 bases lining up with TRBD1. Germline loops: CDR1 LNHDA, CDR2 SQIVND (reference sequence). V lost 4 bases and J lost 1; bases outside the gene matches: 5. The CDR3 length is 16 residues.

This clone has just one count. This chain's CDR3 is CASSRTRGQETQYF. In nucleotides, the CDR3 is TGTGCCAGCAGCCGGACGAGGGGACAGGAGACCCAGTACTTC. V is TRBV7-9 and J is TRBJ2-5; TRBD1 matches 7 bases. The V gene's germline CDR1 is SEHNR and CDR2 FQNEAQ (reference sequence). The CDR3 spans 14 residues. Trimming cost V 5 bases and J 5 bases; bases outside gene matches: 8.

This clone was seen a single time. The chain carries TRBV6-6 and TRBJ2-7, with 7 bases matching TRBD2. V was clipped by 6 bases and J by 5 bases; unmatched bases: 10. The CDR3 runs to 14 residues. CDR1 is MNHNY, CDR2 SVGAGI, per germline (reference sequence). The CDR3 sequence: CASRLSGIDHEQYF. In DNA, the CDR3 is TGTGCCAGCAGACTGAGCGGGATTGACCACGAGCAGTACTTC.

V gene TRBV28 combines with J gene TRBJ1-2; TRBD1 might be the D (5 bases). The V gene's germline CDR1 is MDHEN and CDR2 SYDVKM. V lost 8 bases, J lost 1 base, and 11 bases lay in between. This CDR3 contains 13 residues. This CDR3 is CASAGQGNYGYTF. The CDR3 DNA sequence: TGTGCCAGCGCGGGGCAGGGTAACTATGGCTACACCTTC.

V gene TRBV9 combines with J gene TRBJ2-2, with 10 bases that match TRBD2. Looked up from germline, CDR1 is SGDLS and CDR2 is YYNGEE. This CDR3 is 16 amino acids long. The J segment lost 6 bases and the V segment lost 0 bases, leaving 5 bases of the junction unmatched. CDR3 DNA sequence: TGTGCCAGCAGCGTAGCTGGGCTAGCGGGAGCCGGGGAGCTGTTTTTT. As protein: CASSVAGLAGAGELFF.

This rearrangement joins TRBV18 to TRBJ2-1, with D perhaps TRBD1 or TRBD2 (6 bases each). Germline V gives CDR1 KGHSH, CDR2 LQKENI. CDR3 length: 16 residues. V lost 3 bases and J lost 4, with 16 bases in between. The CDR3 sequence is CASSPKGGPKYNEQFF. DNA of the CDR3: TGTGCCAGCTCACCCAAGGGGGGCCCCAAATACAATGAGCAGTTCTTC.

This chain links TRBV10-3 with TRBJ2-7, with D uncertain. Germline-derived CDR1 and CDR2 are ENHRY and SYGVKD. The CDR3 length is 14 residues. Trimming pared 0 bases from V and 3 bases from J, leaving 9 bases between. The CDR3 nucleotides are TGTGCCATCAGTGAGTCGAGTAGATACTACGAGCAGTACTTC. This gives the protein CAISESSRYYEQYF.

V is TRBV7-8 and J is TRBJ2-1; possibly TRBD1 for D (5 bases). The germline V gene encodes CDR1 SGHVS and CDR2 FQNEAQ. CDR3 length: 18 amino acids. Trimming removed 4 bases from V and 10 bases from J, with 29 bases in between. The CDR3, as DNA: TGTGCCAGCAGCTCAATTATAGGGGCTTCGGCCGCTCAGACGGAGCAGTTCTTC. Protein sequence: CASSSIIGASAAQTEQFF.

The V and J genes are TRBV6-5 and TRBJ2-7; D may be TRBD1 or TRBD2 (5 bases each). V was clipped by 9 bases and J by 6 bases, with 24 bases between them. The CDR3 has 15 residues. CDR1 MNHEY and CDR2 SVGAGI come from the germline V gene. The CDR3 protein is CASSPPGTRPSEQYF. For the CDR3, the DNA is TGTGCCAGTTCTCCCCCTGGGACCCGGCCCTCCGAGCAGTACTTC.

The chain joins TRBV5-1 to TRBJ2-7; 9 bases align to TRBD2. Germline-derived CDR1 and CDR2 are SGHRS and YFSETQ. Unmatched junction bases numbered 6, after V lost 4 bases and J lost 4 bases. This CDR3 is built from 14 residues. The CDR3 nucleotides are TGCGCCAGCAGCGCGATTAGCGGGAGTTACGAGCAGTACTTC. It is translated as CASSAISGSYEQYF.

The chain couples TRBV30 to TRBJ1-2; TRBD1 matches 9 bases. Unmatched junction bases numbered 9, after V lost 3 bases and J lost 4 bases. CDR1 is GTSNPN, CDR2 SVGIG, per germline (reference sequence). CDR3 length: 15 residues. In nucleotides, the CDR3 is TGTGCCTGGAGAGCCCAGGGACAGGGATTCTATGGCTACACCTTC. It translates to CAWRAQGQGFYGYTF.

This chain connects TRBV11-2 to TRBJ1-2, with D possibly TRBD1 on 5 matching bases. CDR1 is SGHAT, CDR2 FQNNGV, per germline. The CDR3 covers 13 residues. Trimming took 3 bases from V and 7 from J, leaving 12 bases between them. CDR3 in DNA: TGTGCCAGCAGCTTCGGGACGAGGATTGGCTACACCTTC. Its translation is CASSFGTRIGYTF.